A selection of T cell receptor beta chains follows, all from one sample in a study of blood T cell repertoires in COVID-19. Produced via immunoSEQ multiplex PCR; TCRdb's table is partial and in-frame only. The profile shows around 240,000 clones, approximately 84% of them singletons. Sequencing input: peripheral blood. These receptors came from a man aged 40-50 years with acute or convalescent COVID-19. Both conserved end residues are part of each CDR3. D genes are given only for firm matches. Clone size is given for some rows only: seen once, a few or many times, or a class if the clone is expanded.

D: TRBD1; J: TRBJ1-2; size: once; V: TRBV19; DNA: TGTGCCAGTATAGGACAGGGGGTCCCTGGCTACACCTTC; CDR3: CASIGQGVPGYTF
D: TRBD2; J: TRBJ2-5; size: NA; V: TRBV5-4; DNA: TGTGCCAGCAGCACAGGACTAGCGGGGGGGCACGAGACCCAGTACTTC; CDR3: CASSTGLAGGHETQYF
D: NA; J: TRBJ1-1; size: NA; V: TRBV5-8; DNA: TGTGCCAGCAGCCGGAGGGTTGGGCGGAGAAACACTGAAGCTTTCTTT; CDR3: CASSRRVGRRNTEAFF
D: TRBD1; J: TRBJ1-5; size: NA; V: TRBV15; DNA: TGTGCCACCGGGAGACAGGGGGCGATGAGCAATCAGCCCCAGCATTTT; CDR3: CATGRQGAMSNQPQHF
D: NA; J: TRBJ1-1; size: NA; V: TRBV5-1; DNA: TGCGCCAGCAGCTTGGCCTATGTGAACACTGAAGCTTTCTTT; CDR3: CASSLAYVNTEAFF
D: NA; J: TRBJ1-1; size: NA; V: TRBV28; DNA: TGTGCCAGCAGTCTAAGGTCAGGGAACACTGAAGCTTTCTTT; CDR3: CASSLRSGNTEAFF
D: NA; J: TRBJ2-7; size: NA; V: TRBV5-1; DNA: TGCGCCAGCAGCCCAGGGGACGGCCGCGAGTCCGAGCAGTACTTC; CDR3: CASSPGDGRESEQYF
D: NA; J: TRBJ1-2; size: NA; V: TRBV5-4; DNA: TGTGCCAGCAGCTTGGAATTAGGAGGCCTCCATGGCTACACCTTC; CDR3: CASSLELGGLHGYTF
D: NA; J: TRBJ2-4; size: NA; V: TRBV19; DNA: TGTGCCAGTAGCAACGACAGATCCGGAAACATTCAGTACTTC; CDR3: CASSNDRSGNIQYF
D: NA; J: TRBJ1-2; size: NA; V: TRBV5-1; DNA: TGCGCCAGCAGCCCCCGGACAGTGAAGGGCTACACCTTC; CDR3: CASSPRTVKGYTF
D: TRBD2; J: TRBJ2-1; size: NA; V: TRBV9; DNA: TGTGCCAGCAGCGTATTTGCTAGCGGGGACAATGAGCAGTTCTTC; CDR3: CASSVFASGDNEQFF
D: NA; J: TRBJ2-3; size: NA; V: TRBV3-1/TRBV3-2; DNA: TGTGCCAGCAGCCCGGGTCGCGGGCCCAGCACAGATACGCAGTATTTT; CDR3: CASSPGRGPSTDTQYF
D: NA; J: TRBJ2-2; size: few; V: TRBV9; DNA: TGTGCCAGCAGCGTATCGACATCCACTTACGCGAACACCGGGGAGCTGTTTTTT; CDR3: CASSVSTSTYANTGELFF
D: NA; J: TRBJ1-1; size: NA; V: TRBV19; DNA: TGTGCCAGTAGTATCTCTCTCATTCGGTCGATTATGACTGAAGCTTTCTTT; CDR3: CASSISLIRSIMTEAFF
D: TRBD1; J: TRBJ1-1; size: NA; V: TRBV9; DNA: TGTGCCAGCAGCGTAGGGGACAGATCGGACACTGAAGCTTTCTTT; CDR3: CASSVGDRSDTEAFF
D: NA; J: TRBJ2-5; size: NA; V: TRBV23-1; DNA: TGCGCCAGCAGTCTGTGGACAGCACAAGAGACCCAGTACTTC; CDR3: CASSLWTAQETQYF
D: TRBD1; J: TRBJ1-5; size: NA; V: TRBV4-2; DNA: TGTGCCAGCAGCCAATCCGGACAGGGAAGGTACCAGCCCCAGCATTTT; CDR3: CASSQSGQGRYQPQHF
D: NA; J: TRBJ2-1; size: NA; V: TRBV5-1; DNA: TGCGCCAGCAGCTTGGATGCCTTAGACAGAGAGTTCTTC; CDR3: CASSLDALDREFF
D: NA; J: TRBJ2-6; size: NA; V: TRBV2; DNA: TGTGCCAGCCCAGGGTCGGCGGACGGGGCCAACGTCCTGACTTTC; CDR3: CASPGSADGANVLTF
D: NA; J: TRBJ2-7; size: NA; V: TRBV12-3/TRBV12-4; DNA: TGTGCCAGCAGTTTCCAGGGGATGGGAGAGCAGTACTTC; CDR3: CASSFQGMGEQYF
D: TRBD1; J: TRBJ2-5; size: NA; V: TRBV2; DNA: TGTGCCACCTCCGACAGGGTCCAAGAGACCCAGTACTTC; CDR3: CATSDRVQETQYF
D: NA; J: TRBJ1-6; size: NA; V: TRBV9; DNA: TGTGCCAGCTCCCGGGAGGGCGGCGCCCAGGCGTCACCCCTCCACTTT; CDR3: CASSREGGAQASPLHF
D: NA; J: TRBJ1-1; size: NA; V: TRBV12-5; DNA: TGTGCTAGTGGTTTGCAACCGGGACTAACTGAAGCTTTCTTT; CDR3: CASGLQPGLTEAFF
D: TRBD1; J: TRBJ2-7; size: NA; V: TRBV7-2; DNA: TGTGCCAGCAGCCATGGGACAGCCTCCTACGAGCAGTACTTC; CDR3: CASSHGTASYEQYF
D: NA; J: TRBJ1-1; size: NA; V: TRBV5-5; DNA: TGTGCCAGCAGCTTGGTTGCAGGGAACACTGAAGCTTTCTTT; CDR3: CASSLVAGNTEAFF
D: TRBD1; J: TRBJ1-5; size: NA; V: TRBV28; DNA: TGTGCCTCCGCCTCAGGGGGGAATCAGCCCCAGCATTTT; CDR3: CASASGGNQPQHF
D: TRBD2; J: TRBJ2-2; size: NA; V: TRBV4-3; DNA: TGCGCCAGCAGCCAAGATAGTACTAGCGGGGGTTCCGGGGAGCTGTTTTTT; CDR3: CASSQDSTSGGSGELFF
D: NA; J: TRBJ2-5; size: NA; V: TRBV5-4; DNA: TGTGCCAGCAGCTTCTTCGGGGGAGAGACCCAGTACTTC; CDR3: CASSFFGGETQYF
D: TRBD2; J: TRBJ2-3; size: NA; V: TRBV6-4; DNA: TGTGCCAGCAGTGACTCTAGCGGGGGGGCCACAGATACGCAGTATTTT; CDR3: CASSDSSGGATDTQYF
D: NA; J: TRBJ2-5; size: once; V: TRBV9; DNA: TGTGCCAGCAACCTCAGGGGCAGGCCAGAGGAGACCCAGTACTTC; CDR3: CASNLRGRPEETQYF
D: NA; J: TRBJ2-7; size: once; V: TRBV3-1/TRBV3-2; DNA: TGTGCCAGCAGCCCAAAACCGGACAGCCAGGCCTACGAGCAGTACTTC; CDR3: CASSPKPDSQAYEQYF
D: TRBD2; J: TRBJ2-5; size: NA; V: TRBV14; DNA: TGTGCCAGCAGCCATAGGACTAGCGGCAACCAAGAGACCCAGTACTTC; CDR3: CASSHRTSGNQETQYF
D: NA; J: TRBJ1-1; size: NA; V: TRBV6-1; DNA: TGTGCCAGCAGTGAAGGGAGGGTAGAGAACACTGAAGCTTTCTTT; CDR3: CASSEGRVENTEAFF
D: NA; J: TRBJ1-6; size: many; V: TRBV19; DNA: TGTGCCAGTAGTATCGGACTCCCCCAACCTAATTCACCCCTCCACTTT; CDR3: CASSIGLPQPNSPLHF
D: NA; J: TRBJ2-2; size: NA; V: TRBV5-1; DNA: TGCGCCAGCAGCTTAACAGCGGGCGCTACCGGGGAGCTGTTTTTT; CDR3: CASSLTAGATGELFF
D: NA; J: TRBJ1-1; size: NA; V: TRBV3-1/TRBV3-2; DNA: TGTGCCAGCAGCCCCGGGGGGCTTACCAAAGCTTTCTTT; CDR3: CASSPGGLTKAFF
D: NA; J: TRBJ2-2; size: once; V: TRBV15; DNA: TGTGCCACCAGCAGAGCCCCGACAGGAGCCACCGGGGAGCTGTTTTTT; CDR3: CATSRAPTGATGELFF
D: TRBD2; J: TRBJ2-3; size: NA; V: TRBV4-1; DNA: TGCGCCAGCAGCTGGACTAGCGGAGGCACAGATACGCAGTATTTT; CDR3: CASSWTSGGTDTQYF
D: TRBD2; J: TRBJ2-1; size: NA; V: TRBV25-1; DNA: TGTGCCAGCAGTGGGACTAGCTCCTACAATGAGCAGTTCTTC; CDR3: CASSGTSSYNEQFF
D: NA; J: TRBJ1-5; size: NA; V: TRBV3-1/TRBV3-2; DNA: TGTGCCAGCAGCCAAGAGCGGGAGGCCAGGCAGCCCCAGCATTTT; CDR3: CASSQEREARQPQHF
D: TRBD1; J: TRBJ1-1; size: NA; V: TRBV5-1; DNA: TGCGCCAGCAGCTTGGTGGGGCAGGGGGCGGGCACTGAAGCTTTCTTT; CDR3: CASSLVGQGAGTEAFF
D: NA; J: TRBJ1-1; size: NA; V: TRBV6-6; DNA: TGTGCCAGCAGTTACTCACAGGGCCAGAAGGCTGAAGCTTTCTTT; CDR3: CASSYSQGQKAEAFF